This T cell receptor (beta chain) is drawn from a study of blood T cells in healthy people across ages. The CDR3 loop spans 14 amino acids. V lost 10 bases to trimming and J lost 4 bases, with 17 bases between them. Germline-derived CDR1 and CDR2 are SNHLY and FYNNEI. Combining a sample-barcoded 5' primer with a J-beta primer mix, a second PCR ran for roughly 7 to 12 cycles. Researchers report that a template-switch adaptor with 12 random nucleotides tagged each cDNA molecule. TCRdb called the 5' RACE reads again in MiXCR, with one record for every CDR3 protein. The data contain more than 800,000 distinct CDR3 sequences, less than 35% of them singletons.

This TCR came from a woman older than 75 in good health. Source material: blood. The chain joins TRBV2 to TRBJ1-5; a weak D match, TRBD1 (6 bases). The CDR3 protein is CANNEGEGNQPQHF. CDR3 sequence (DNA): TGTGCCAACAACGAGGGGGAGGGGAATCAGCCCCAGCATTTT.